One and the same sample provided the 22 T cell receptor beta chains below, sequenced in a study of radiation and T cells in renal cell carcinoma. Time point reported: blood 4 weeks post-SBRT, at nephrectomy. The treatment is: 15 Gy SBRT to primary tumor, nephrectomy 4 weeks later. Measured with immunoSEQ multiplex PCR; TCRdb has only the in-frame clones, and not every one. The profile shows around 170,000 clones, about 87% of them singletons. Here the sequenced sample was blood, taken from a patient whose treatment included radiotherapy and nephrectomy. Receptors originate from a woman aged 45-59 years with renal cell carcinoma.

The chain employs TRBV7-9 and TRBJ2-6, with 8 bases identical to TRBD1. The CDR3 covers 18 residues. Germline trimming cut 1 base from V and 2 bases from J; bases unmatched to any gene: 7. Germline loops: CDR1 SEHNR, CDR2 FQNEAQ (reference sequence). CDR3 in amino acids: CASSLGGRGLTGANVLTF. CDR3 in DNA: TGTGCCAGCAGCTTAGGAGGCAGGGGGCTAACTGGGGCCAACGTCCTGACTTTC.

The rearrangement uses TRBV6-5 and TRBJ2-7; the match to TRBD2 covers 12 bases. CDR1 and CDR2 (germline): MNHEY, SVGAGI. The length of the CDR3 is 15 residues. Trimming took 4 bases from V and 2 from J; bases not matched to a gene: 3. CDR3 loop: CASSSWTSGAYEQYF. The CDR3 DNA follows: TGTGCCAGCAGTTCCTGGACTAGCGGGGCCTACGAGCAGTACTTC.

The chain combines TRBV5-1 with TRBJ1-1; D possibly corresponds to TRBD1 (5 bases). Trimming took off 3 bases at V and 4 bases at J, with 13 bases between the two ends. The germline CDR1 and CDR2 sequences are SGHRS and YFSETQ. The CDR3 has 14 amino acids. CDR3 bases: TGCGCCAGCAGCTCCTCAGGGCCTCTCACTGAAGCTTTCTTT. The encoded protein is CASSSSGPLTEAFF.

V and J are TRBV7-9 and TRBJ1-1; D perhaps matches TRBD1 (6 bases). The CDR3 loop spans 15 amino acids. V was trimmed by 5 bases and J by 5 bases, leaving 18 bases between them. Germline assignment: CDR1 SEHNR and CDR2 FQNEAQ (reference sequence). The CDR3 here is CASSGGWDSQTEAFF. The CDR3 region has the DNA TGTGCCAGCAGCGGGGGCTGGGATTCCCAAACTGAAGCTTTCTTT.

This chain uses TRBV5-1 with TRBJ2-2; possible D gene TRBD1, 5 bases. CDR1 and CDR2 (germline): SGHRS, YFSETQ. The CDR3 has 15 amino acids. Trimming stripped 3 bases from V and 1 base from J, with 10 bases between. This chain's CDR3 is CASSSATVNTGELFF. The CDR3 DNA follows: TGCGCCAGCAGCTCGGCGACAGTGAACACCGGGGAGCTGTTTTTT.

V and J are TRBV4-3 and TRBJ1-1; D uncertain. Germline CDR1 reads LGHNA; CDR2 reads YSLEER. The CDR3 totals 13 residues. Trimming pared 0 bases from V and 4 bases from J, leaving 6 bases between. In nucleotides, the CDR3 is TGCGCCAGCAGCCAAGATTCGGGCACTGAAGCTTTCTTT. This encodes CASSQDSGTEAFF.

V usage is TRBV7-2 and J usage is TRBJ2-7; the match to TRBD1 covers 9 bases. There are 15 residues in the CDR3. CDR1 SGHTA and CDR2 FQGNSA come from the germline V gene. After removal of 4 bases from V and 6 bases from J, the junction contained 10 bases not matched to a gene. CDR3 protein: CASSSAGTGIVEQYF. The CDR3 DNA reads TGTGCCAGCAGCTCAGCCGGGACAGGGATTGTCGAGCAGTACTTC.

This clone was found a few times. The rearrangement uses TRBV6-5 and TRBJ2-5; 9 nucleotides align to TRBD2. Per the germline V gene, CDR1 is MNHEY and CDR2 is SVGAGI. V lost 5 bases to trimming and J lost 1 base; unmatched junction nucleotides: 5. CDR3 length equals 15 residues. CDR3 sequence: CASSQSGGSQETQYF. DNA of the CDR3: TGTGCCAGCAGTCAGAGCGGGGGGTCCCAAGAGACCCAGTACTTC.

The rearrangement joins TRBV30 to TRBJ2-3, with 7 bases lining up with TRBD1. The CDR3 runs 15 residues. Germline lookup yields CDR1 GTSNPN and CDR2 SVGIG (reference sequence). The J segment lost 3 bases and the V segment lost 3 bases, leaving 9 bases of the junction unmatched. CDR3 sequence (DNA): TGTGCCTGGAGGGGCGGACAGGTTATGACAGATACGCAGTATTTT. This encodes CAWRGGQVMTDTQYF.

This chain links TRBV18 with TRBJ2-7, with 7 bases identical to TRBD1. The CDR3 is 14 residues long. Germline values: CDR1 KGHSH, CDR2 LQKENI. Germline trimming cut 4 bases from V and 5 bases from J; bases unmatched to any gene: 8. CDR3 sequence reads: CASSRKTGSDEQYF. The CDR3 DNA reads TGTGCCAGCTCACGAAAGACAGGGTCGGACGAGCAGTACTTC.

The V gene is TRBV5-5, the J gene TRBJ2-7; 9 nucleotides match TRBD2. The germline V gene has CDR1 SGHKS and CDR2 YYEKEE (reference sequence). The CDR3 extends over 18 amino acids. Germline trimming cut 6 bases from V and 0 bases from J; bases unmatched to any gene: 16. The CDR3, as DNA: TGTGCCAGCACCCCTCCCGACTGGAGCGGGGGGCTCTCCTACGAGCAGTACTTC. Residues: CASTPPDWSGGLSYEQYF.

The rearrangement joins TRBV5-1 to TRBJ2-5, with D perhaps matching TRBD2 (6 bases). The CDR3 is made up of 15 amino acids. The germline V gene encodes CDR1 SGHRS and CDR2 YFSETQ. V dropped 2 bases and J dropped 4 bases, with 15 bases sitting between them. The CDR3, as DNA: TGCGCCAGCAGCTTTCAGGGACTCGGCGCAGAGACCCAGTACTTC. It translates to CASSFQGLGAETQYF.

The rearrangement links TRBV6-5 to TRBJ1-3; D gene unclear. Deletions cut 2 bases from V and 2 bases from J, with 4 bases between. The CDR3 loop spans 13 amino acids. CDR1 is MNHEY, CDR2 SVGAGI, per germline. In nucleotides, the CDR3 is TGTGCCAGCAGTTACCAGCCTGGAAACACCATATATTTT. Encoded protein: CASSYQPGNTIYF.

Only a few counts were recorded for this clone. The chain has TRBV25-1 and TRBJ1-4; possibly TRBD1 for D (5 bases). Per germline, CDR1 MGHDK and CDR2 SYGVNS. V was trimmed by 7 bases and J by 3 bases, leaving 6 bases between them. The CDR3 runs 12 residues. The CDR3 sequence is CASMGANEKLFF. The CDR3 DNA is TGTGCCAGCATGGGGGCTAATGAAAAACTGTTTTTT.

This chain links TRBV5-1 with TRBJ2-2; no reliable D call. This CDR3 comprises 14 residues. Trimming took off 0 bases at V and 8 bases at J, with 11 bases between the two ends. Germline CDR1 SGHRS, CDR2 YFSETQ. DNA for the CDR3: TGCGCCAGCAGCTTGGCCTCAGGTAGTGGGGAGCTGTTTTTT. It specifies CASSLASGSGELFF. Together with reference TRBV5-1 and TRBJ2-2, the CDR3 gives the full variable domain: KAGVTQTPRYLIKTRGQQVTLSCSPISGHRSVSWYQQTPGQGLQFLFEYFSETQRNKGNFPGRFSGRQFSNSRSEMNVSTLELGDSALYLCASSLASGSGELFFGEGSRLTVL.

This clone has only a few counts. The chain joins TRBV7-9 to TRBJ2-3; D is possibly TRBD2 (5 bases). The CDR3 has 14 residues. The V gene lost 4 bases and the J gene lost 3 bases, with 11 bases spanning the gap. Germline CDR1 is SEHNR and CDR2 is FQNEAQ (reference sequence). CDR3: CASSYLLGTDTQYF. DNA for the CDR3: TGTGCCAGCAGCTATCTACTAGGAACAGATACGCAGTATTTT.

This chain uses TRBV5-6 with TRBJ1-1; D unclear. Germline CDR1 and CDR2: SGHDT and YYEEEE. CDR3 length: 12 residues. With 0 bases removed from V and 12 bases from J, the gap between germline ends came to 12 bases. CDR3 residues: CASSLGQVESFF. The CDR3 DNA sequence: TGTGCCAGCAGCTTGGGGCAGGTAGAATCTTTCTTT.

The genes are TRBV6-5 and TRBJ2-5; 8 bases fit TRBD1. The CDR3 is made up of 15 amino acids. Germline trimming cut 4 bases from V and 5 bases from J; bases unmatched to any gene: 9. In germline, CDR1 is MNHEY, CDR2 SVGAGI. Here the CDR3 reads CASSSLDRDEETQYF. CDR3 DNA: TGTGCCAGCAGTTCTCTGGACAGGGACGAGGAGACCCAGTACTTC.

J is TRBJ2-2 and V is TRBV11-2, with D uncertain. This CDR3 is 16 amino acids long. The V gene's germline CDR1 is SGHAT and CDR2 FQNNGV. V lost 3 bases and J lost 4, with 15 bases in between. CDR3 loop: CASSFRKPGGTGELFF. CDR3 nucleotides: TGTGCCAGCAGCTTCCGAAAACCTGGTGGCACCGGGGAGCTGTTTTTT.

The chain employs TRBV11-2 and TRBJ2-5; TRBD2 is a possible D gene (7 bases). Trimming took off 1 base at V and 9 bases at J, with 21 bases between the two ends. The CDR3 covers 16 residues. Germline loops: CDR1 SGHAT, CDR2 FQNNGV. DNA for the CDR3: TGTGCCAGCAGCTTAGTGGAGGGCGGGGGCCTTACGGCCCAGTACTTC. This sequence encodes CASSLVEGGGLTAQYF.

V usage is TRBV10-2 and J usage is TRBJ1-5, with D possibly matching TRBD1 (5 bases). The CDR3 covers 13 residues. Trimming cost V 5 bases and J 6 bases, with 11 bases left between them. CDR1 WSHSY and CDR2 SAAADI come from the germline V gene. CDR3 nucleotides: TGCGCCAGCAGTCAGGGTTATGGTCAGCCCCAGCATTTT. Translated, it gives CASSQGYGQPQHF.

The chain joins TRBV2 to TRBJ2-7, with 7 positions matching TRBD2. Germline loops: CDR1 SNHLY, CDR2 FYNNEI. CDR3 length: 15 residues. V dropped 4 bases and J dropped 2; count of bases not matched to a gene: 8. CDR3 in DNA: TGTGCCAGCAGTGTCGGGAGCGGGGCTCCCTACGAGCAGTACTTC. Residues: CASSVGSGAPYEQYF.